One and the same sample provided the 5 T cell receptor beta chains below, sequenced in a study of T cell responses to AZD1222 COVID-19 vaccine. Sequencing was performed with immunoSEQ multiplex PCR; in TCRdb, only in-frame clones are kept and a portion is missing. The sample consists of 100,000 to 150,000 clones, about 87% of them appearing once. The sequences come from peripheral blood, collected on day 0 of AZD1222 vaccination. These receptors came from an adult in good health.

This CDR3 reads CASSYRPGASNQPQHF. The CDR3 region has the DNA TGTGCCAGCAGTTACCGACCGGGGGCGAGCAATCAGCCCCAGCATTTT. The chain employs TRBV6-6 and TRBJ1-5, with D maybe TRBD1 (6 bases). Trimming removed 2 bases from V and 1 base from J, with 12 bases in between. This CDR3 is built from 16 residues. Germline CDR1 and CDR2: MNHNY and SVGAGI (reference sequence).

The CDR3 DNA reads TGTGCCAGCAGGAAAGACAGGAACACTGAAGCTTTCTTT. It translates to CASRKDRNTEAFF. This chain links TRBV5-4 with TRBJ1-1, with a possible D match to TRBD1 (5 bases). Trimming left V 5 bases short and J 1 base short, with 9 bases between. The CDR3 runs to 13 residues. Germline V gene data show CDR1 as SGHNT and CDR2 as YYREEE (reference sequence).

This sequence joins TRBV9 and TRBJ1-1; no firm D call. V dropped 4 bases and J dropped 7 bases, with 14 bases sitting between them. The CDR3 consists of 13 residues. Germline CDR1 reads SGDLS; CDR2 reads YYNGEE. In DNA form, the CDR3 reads TGTGCCAGCAGCCCCGGTTTGTCGGTTGAAGCTTTCTTT. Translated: CASSPGLSVEAFF.

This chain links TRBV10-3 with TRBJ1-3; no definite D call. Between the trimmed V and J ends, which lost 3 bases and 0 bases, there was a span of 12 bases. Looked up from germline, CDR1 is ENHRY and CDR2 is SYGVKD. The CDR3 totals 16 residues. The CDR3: CAISDSSGYSGNTIYF. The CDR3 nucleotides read TGTGCCATCAGTGACAGCTCCGGTTACTCTGGAAACACCATATATTTT.

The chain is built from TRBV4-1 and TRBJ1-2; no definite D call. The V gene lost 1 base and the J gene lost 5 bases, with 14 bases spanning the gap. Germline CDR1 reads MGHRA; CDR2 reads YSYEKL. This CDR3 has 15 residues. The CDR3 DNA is TGCGCCAGCAGCCAAGCCGCAGGCTCGGGGTATGGCTACACCTTC. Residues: CASSQAAGSGYGYTF.